This is a list of T cell receptor beta chains from one sample in a study of CD8 T cells in Susac syndrome. TCRdb re-derived calls from the immunoSEQ multiplex PCR reads in MiXCR, one entry per CDR3 protein. The data hold around 200,000 distinct CDR3 sequences, with under 97% observed a single time. Sequencing input: CD4+ T cells from PBMCs. The receptors were gathered from a human donor with Susac syndrome. CDR3s include the opening cysteine and the closing phenylalanine or tryptophan. Each record gives: V gene, J gene, CDR3 length, CDR3 protein.

TRBV20-1	TRBJ2-3	14	CSASWTGVLDTQYF
TRBV9	TRBJ2-5	13	CASSARGEETQYF
TRBV19	TRBJ2-4	14	CASRQRGGGNIQYF
TRBV7-3	TRBJ2-7	15	CASSLTSGAQYEQYF
TRBV29-1	TRBJ1-1	13	CSVATGLNTEAFF
TRBV19	TRBJ1-3	17	CASSPRQGYASGNTIYF
TRBV25-1	TRBJ1-1	12	CASSRGATEAFF
TRBV28	TRBJ2-7	16	CASSLPRQGGSYEQYF
TRBV27	TRBJ2-6	14	CASGNRAGANVLTF
TRBV29-1	TRBJ1-2	13	CSAKETGADGYTF
TRBV6-1	TRBJ1-2	12	CASGQGASGYTF
TRBV4-1	TRBJ2-2	15	CASSQDGTIAGELFF
TRBV19	TRBJ1-5	15	CASSMWGRSNQPQHF
TRBV29-1	TRBJ2-3	15	CSVDGTGPRTDTQYF
TRBV27	TRBJ1-2	13	CASSVDRGYGYTF
TRBV12-3/TRBV12-4	TRBJ1-1	13	CASSTGLNTEAFF
TRBV5-1	TRBJ1-1	16	CASSLATSGGNTEAFF
TRBV19	TRBJ1-1	14	CASSPDRWETEAFF
TRBV11-3	TRBJ2-1	13	CASSLGRHNEQFF
TRBV7-8	TRBJ1-1	12	CASSFPNTEAFF
TRBV7-2	TRBJ1-5	13	CAGNRVLNQPQHF
TRBV24-1	TRBJ2-1	16	CATSDGDGAPHNEQFF
TRBV7-2	TRBJ2-1	16	CASSLAGQNSYNEQFF
TRBV7-2	TRBJ2-7	14	CASILPSDRAEQYF
TRBV19	TRBJ1-2	16	CASILAPGQGLYGYTF
TRBV3-1	TRBJ1-1	14	CASSRSQTGTEAFF